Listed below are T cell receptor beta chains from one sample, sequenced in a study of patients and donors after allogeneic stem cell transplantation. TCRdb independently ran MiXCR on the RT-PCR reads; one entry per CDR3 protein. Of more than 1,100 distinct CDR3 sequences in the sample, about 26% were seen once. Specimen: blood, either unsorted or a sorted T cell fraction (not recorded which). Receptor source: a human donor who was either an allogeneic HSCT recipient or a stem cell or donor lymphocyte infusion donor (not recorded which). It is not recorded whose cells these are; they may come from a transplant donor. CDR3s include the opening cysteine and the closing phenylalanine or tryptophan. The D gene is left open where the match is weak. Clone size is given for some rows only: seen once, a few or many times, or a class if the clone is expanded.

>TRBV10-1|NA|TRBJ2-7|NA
CASRGGRSYEQYF
TGCGCCAGCAGGGGTGGGCGCTCCTACGAGCAGTACTTC
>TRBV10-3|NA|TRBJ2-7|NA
CAIRLDSSYEQYF
TGTGCCATCAGACTCGACAGTTCCTACGAGCAGTACTTC
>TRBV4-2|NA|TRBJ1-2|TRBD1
CASSQIGLQGDYGYTF
TGTGCCAGCAGCCAAATAGGTCTACAGGGGGACTATGGCTACACCTTC
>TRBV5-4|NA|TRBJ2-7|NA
CASSFARGYEQYF
TGTGCCAGCAGCTTCGCTCGGGGCTACGAGCAGTACTTC
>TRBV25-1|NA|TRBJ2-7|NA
CASRENSYEQYF
TGTGCCAGCAGAGAGAATTCCTACGAGCAGTACTTC
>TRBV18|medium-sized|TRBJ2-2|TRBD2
CASSPRLAGSLDTGELFF
TGTGCCAGCTCACCGAGGCTAGCGGGTTCTCTTGACACCGGGGAGCTGTTTTTT
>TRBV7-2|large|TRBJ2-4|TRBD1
CASSPPGQGNIQYF
TGTGCCAGCAGCCCCCCGGGACAGGGGAACATTCAGTACTTC
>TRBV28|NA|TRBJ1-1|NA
CASQRGALKAFF
TGTGCCAGCCAGCGGGGGGCGCTCAAAGCTTTCTTT
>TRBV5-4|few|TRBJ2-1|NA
CASSLTGMGEQFF
TGTGCCAGCAGCTTAACAGGGATGGGGGAGCAGTTCTTC
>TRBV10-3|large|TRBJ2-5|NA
CATSRGQETQYF
TGTGCCACCAGCCGGGGCCAAGAGACCCAGTACTTC
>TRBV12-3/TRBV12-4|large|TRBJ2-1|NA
CASSPHNEQFF
TGTGCCAGCAGTCCCCACAATGAGCAGTTCTTC
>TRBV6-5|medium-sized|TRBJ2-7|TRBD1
CASSLAGGYEQYF
TGTGCCAGCAGTTTGGCAGGGGGCTACGAGCAGTACTTC
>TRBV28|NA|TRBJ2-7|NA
CASSGRLYEQYF
TGTGCCAGCTCCGGGCGGCTCTACGAGCAGTACTTC
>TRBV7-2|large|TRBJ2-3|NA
CASSLGGNTQYF
TGTGCCAGCAGCTTAGGGGGGAATACGCAGTATTTT
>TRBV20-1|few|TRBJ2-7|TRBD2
CSATLLAGASYEQYF
TGCAGTGCCACCTTATTAGCGGGAGCCTCCTACGAGCAGTACTTC
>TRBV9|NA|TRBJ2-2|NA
CASSVVPDSSGELFF
TGTGCCAGCAGCGTGGTCCCAGATTCATCCGGGGAGCTGTTTTTT
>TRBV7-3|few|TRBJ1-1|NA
CASSAGASTEAFF
TGTGCCAGCAGCGCAGGGGCCTCCACTGAAGCTTTCTTT
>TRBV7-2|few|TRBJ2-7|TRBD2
CASSLTSGGYEQYF
TGTGCCAGCAGCTTAACTAGCGGGGGTTACGAGCAGTACTTC
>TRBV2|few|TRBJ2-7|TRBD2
CASRPGGPYEQYF
TGTGCCAGCAGGCCGGGGGGTCCCTACGAGCAGTACTTC
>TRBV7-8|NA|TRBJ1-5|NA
CASSLGPASNQPQHF
TGTGCCAGCAGCTTAGGTCCCGCTAGCAATCAGCCCCAGCATTTT
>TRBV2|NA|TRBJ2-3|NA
CASSDDTQYF
TGTGCCAGCAGTGACGATACGCAGTATTTT
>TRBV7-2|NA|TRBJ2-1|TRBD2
CASSFKRDNEQFF
TGTGCCAGCAGCTTTAAGCGGGATAATGAGCAGTTCTTC
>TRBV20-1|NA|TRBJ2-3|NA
CSAKNRLSSSTDTQYF
TGCAGTGCCAAGAACAGACTGTCTTCTAGCACAGATACGCAGTATTTT